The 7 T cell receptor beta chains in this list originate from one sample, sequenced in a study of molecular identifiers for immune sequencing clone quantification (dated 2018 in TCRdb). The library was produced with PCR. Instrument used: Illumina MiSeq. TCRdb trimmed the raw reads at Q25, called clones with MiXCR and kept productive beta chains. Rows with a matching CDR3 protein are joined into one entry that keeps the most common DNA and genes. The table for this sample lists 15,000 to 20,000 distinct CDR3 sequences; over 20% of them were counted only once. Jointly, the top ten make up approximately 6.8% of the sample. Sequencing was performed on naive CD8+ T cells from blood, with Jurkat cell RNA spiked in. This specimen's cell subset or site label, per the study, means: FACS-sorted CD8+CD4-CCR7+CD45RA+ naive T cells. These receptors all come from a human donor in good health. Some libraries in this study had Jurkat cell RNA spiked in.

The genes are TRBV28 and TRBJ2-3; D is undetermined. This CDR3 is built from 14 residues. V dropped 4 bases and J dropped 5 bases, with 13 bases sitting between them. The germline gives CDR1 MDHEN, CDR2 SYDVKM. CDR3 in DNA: TGTGCCAGCAGTTACGGTCGTGCGGAAGATACGCAGTATTTT. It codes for CASSYGRAEDTQYF. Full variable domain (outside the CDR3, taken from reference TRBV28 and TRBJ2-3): DVKVTQSSRYLVKRTGEKVFLECVQDMDHENMFWYRQDPGLGLRLIYFSYDVKMKEKGDIPEGYSVSREKKERFSLILESASTNQTSMYLCASSYGRAEDTQYFGPGTRLTVL.

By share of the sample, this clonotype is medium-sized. DNA of the CDR3: TGTGCCAGCAGATTGGGGACATCGCAGTATTTT. Amino acids: CASRLGTSQYF. This chain joins TRBV6-5 and TRBJ2-3, with D possibly TRBD1 on 6 matching bases. Germline V lookup: CDR1 MNHEY, CDR2 SVGAGI. V was trimmed by 6 bases and J by 10 bases, leaving 11 bases between them. This CDR3 contains 11 residues.

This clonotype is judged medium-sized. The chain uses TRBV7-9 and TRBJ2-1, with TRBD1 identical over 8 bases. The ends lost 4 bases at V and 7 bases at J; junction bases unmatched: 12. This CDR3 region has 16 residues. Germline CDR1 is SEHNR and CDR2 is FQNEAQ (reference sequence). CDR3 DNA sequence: TGTGCCAGCAGCTCAGGGACAGGTTCCCCCAGGAATGAGCAGTTCTTC. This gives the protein CASSSGTGSPRNEQFF.

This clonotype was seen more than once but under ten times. The CDR3 region is CASSQRGFSEAFF. The CDR3 bases are TGCGCCAGCAGCCAGCGAGGGTTTTCAGAAGCTTTCTTT. The chain combines TRBV4-3 with TRBJ1-1; D is ambiguous. CDR1 LGHNA and CDR2 YSLEER come from the germline V gene. Trimming took 3 bases from V and 8 from J, leaving 13 bases between them. The CDR3 is made up of 13 amino acids.

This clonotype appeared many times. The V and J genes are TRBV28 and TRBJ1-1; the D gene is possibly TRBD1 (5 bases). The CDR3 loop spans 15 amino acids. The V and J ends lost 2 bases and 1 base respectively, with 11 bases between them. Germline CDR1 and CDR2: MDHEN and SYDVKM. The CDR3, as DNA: TGTGCCAGCAGTTTAGTTATGACAGCGAACACTGAAGCTTTCTTT. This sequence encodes CASSLVMTANTEAFF.

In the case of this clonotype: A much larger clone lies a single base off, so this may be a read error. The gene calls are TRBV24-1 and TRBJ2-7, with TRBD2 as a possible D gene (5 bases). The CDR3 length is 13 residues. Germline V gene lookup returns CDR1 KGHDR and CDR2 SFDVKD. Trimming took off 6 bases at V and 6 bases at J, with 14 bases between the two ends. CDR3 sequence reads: CATSSAEGSEQYF. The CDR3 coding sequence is TGTGCCACCAGTTCCGCAGAGGGCTCCGAGCAGTACTTC.

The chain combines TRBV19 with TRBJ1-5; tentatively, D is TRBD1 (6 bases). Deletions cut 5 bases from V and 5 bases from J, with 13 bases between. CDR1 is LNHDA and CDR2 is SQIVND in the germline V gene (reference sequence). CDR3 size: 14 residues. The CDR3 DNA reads TGTGCCAGTAGTTGGGACACTCGCGATCAGCCCCAGCATTTT. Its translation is CASSWDTRDQPQHF.